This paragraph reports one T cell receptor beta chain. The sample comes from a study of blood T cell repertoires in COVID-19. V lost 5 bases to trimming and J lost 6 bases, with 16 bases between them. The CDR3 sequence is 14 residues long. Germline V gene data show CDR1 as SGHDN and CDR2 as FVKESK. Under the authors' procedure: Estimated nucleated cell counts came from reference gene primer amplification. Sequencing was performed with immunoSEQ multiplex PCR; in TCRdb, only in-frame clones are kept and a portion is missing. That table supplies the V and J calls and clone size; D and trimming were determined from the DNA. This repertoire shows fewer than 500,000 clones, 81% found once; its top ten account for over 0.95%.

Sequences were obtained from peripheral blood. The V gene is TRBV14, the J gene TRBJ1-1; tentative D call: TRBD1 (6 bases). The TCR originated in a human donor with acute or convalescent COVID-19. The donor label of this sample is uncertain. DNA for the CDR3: TGTGCCAGCAGCTCCACACAGGGTGCCGCTGAAGCTTTCTTT. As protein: CASSSTQGAAEAFF.